The T cell receptor beta chain under discussion was sequenced for a study of response to subunit inactivated influenza vaccine. Study-level findings and limits: Each seasonal flu vaccination may recruit only limited new T cells, authors suggested.

This clonotype was recorded a few times. Its antigen is undetermined. Each CDR3 protein is one row after TCRdb ran MiXCR on the RT-PCR reads. The table records 400,000 to 550,000 distinct CDR3 sequences, 25% of them present only once. Trimming pared 6 bases from V and 6 bases from J, leaving 17 bases between. This CDR3 is 14 amino acids long. The germline V gene encodes CDR1 DFQATT and CDR2 SNEGSKA (reference sequence). The sequenced sample was CD4+ T cells sorted from PBMCs, obtained 4 to 6 days after vaccination. The chain employs TRBV20-1 and TRBJ2-2; tentatively, D is TRBD2 (6 bases). This receptor was taken from a man aged 50-60 years who received an inactivated influenza vaccine. CDR3 DNA sequence: TGCAGTGCCCGTGCCGGGAGCTCTTCCGGGGAGCTGTTTTTT. As protein: CSARAGSSSGELFF.